These T cell receptor beta chains were read from a single sample in a study of vaccination and CD4 T cells after COVID-19. These receptors' targets are unknown. TCRdb used MiXCR to reprocess the PCR reads, holding one entry per CDR3 protein. The sample includes roughly 15,000 distinct CDR3 sequences, roughly 50% of them seen just once. Sequencing was carried out using CD4+ T cells from blood, cultured in vitro. Receptors originate from a human donor who had recovered from COVID-19. Both conserved end residues are part of each CDR3. The D gene is left open where the match is weak. Clone size, where shown, is once, few, many, or a class for clones that have expanded.

CASSLEGLRAFF,TGTGCCAGCAGCTTAGAGGGCCTGAGAGCTTTCTTT,TRBJ1-1,TRBV7-9,-,few
CSVEGGHEQYF,TGCAGCGTTGAAGGGGGTCACGAGCAGTACTTC,TRBJ2-7,TRBV29-1,-,-
CAISEPYGQGNSPLHF,TGTGCCATCAGTGAGCCGTATGGACAGGGAAATTCACCCCTCCACTTT,TRBJ1-6,TRBV10-3,TRBD1,-
CSARVAGGGWNEQFF,TGCAGTGCTAGAGTTGCGGGAGGGGGTTGGAATGAGCAGTTCTTC,TRBJ2-1,TRBV20-1,TRBD2,-
CASSLVSPGEQYF,TGTGCCAGCAGCTTAGTCAGCCCCGGAGAGCAGTACTTC,TRBJ2-7,TRBV7-6,-,-
CSARAGTAETQYF,TGCAGTGCTAGAGCCGGGACCGCGGAGACCCAGTACTTC,TRBJ2-5,TRBV20-1,-,-
CASIGGYGYTF,TGTGCCAGCATTGGCGGCTATGGCTACACCTTC,TRBJ1-2,TRBV6-1,-,-
CASSRGDYYTF,TGTGCCAGCAGCCGAGGGGATTACTACACCTTC,TRBJ1-2,TRBV21-1,-,-
CATSDNRVGTGELFF,TGTGCCACCAGTGACAACAGGGTGGGGACCGGGGAGCTGTTTTTT,TRBJ2-2,TRBV24-1,-,few
CASSSTSNYGYTF,TGTGCCAGCAGCTCGACCTCTAACTATGGCTACACCTTC,TRBJ1-2,TRBV7-9,-,few
CASSLSGTGRETQYF,TGTGCCAGCAGCTTGTCCGGGACAGGGAGGGAGACCCAGTACTTC,TRBJ2-5,TRBV5-3,TRBD1,few
CASSSPRASGANVLTF,TGTGCCAGCAGCAGCCCCAGGGCGTCCGGGGCCAACGTCCTGACTTTC,TRBJ2-6,TRBV5-6,-,-
CASIAGTGNTEAFF,TGCGCCAGCATTGCCGGGACAGGGAACACTGAAGCTTTCTTT,TRBJ1-1,TRBV5-1,TRBD1,-
CASKGVGTYEQYF,TGTGCCAGTAAGGGGGTGGGGACCTACGAGCAGTACTTC,TRBJ2-7,TRBV27,-,-
CSAPGGNEAFF,TGCAGTGCCCCAGGGGGCAATGAAGCTTTCTTT,TRBJ1-1,TRBV20-1,TRBD1,few
CASSEQGVRTEAFF,TGCGCCAGCAGTGAGCAGGGCGTACGGACTGAAGCTTTCTTT,TRBJ1-1,TRBV10-2,-,-
CASSASGTGINSNYGYTF,TGTGCCAGCAGCGCCTCCGGTACAGGGATAAACTCTAACTATGGCTACACCTTC,TRBJ1-2,TRBV11-2,-,-
CASSPPAGTNEKLFF,TGTGCCAGCAGTCCCCCGGCGGGGACTAATGAAAAACTGTTTTTT,TRBJ1-4,TRBV28,-,-
CASRVAGANEQFF,TGTGCCAGCAGAGTAGCGGGGGCAAATGAGCAGTTCTTC,TRBJ2-1,TRBV12-3/TRBV12-4,TRBD2,-
CASSQDGGNYGYTF,TGTGCCAGCAGCCAAGACGGCGGGAACTATGGCTACACCTTC,TRBJ1-2,TRBV4-2,-,-
CASSRQGFEQYF,TGTGCCAGCAGCCGACAGGGTTTCGAGCAGTACTTC,TRBJ2-7,TRBV12-3/TRBV12-4,TRBD1,few
CASSSSGGRAYEQYF,TGTGCCAGCAGCTCCTCCGGGGGGCGCGCCTACGAGCAGTACTTC,TRBJ2-7,TRBV7-3,-,-
CASSFRGQGAEQYF,TGTGCCAGCAGTTTCAGGGGGCAAGGAGCCGAGCAGTACTTC,TRBJ2-7,TRBV6-5,TRBD1,once
CASSPDGTGAGGYTF,TGTGCCAGCTCACCCGACGGGACAGGGGCCGGTGGCTACACCTTC,TRBJ1-2,TRBV18,TRBD1,-
CASSYSGTPEALF,TGTGCCAGCAGTTACTCCGGGACACCTGAAGCTCTCTTT,TRBJ1-1,TRBV6-5,-,-
CASSVTGQETQYF,TGTGCCAGTAGTGTGACAGGTCAAGAGACCCAGTACTTC,TRBJ2-5,TRBV19,-,-
CASSYSGGLGTEAFF,TGTGCCAGCAGTTACTCCGGGGGGCTGGGCACTGAAGCTTTCTTT,TRBJ1-1,TRBV6-5,-,-
CASSAGRYNGYTF,TGTGCCAGCAGCGCGGGACGTTATAATGGCTACACCTTC,TRBJ1-2,TRBV2,-,-
CASSFEFGQAGETQYF,TGTGCCAGCAGTTTTGAGTTTGGGCAGGCCGGAGAGACCCAGTACTTC,TRBJ2-5,TRBV12-3/TRBV12-4,-,once
CASKTTNEKLFF,TGTGCCAGCAAAACAACTAATGAAAAACTGTTTTTT,TRBJ1-4,TRBV27,-,few
CASSTGQRYEQYF,TGTGCCAGCAGTACGGGACAGCGCTACGAGCAGTACTTC,TRBJ2-7,TRBV27,TRBD1,-
CASSRGSYNSPLHF,TGTGCCAGCAGTCGGGGGTCCTATAATTCACCCCTCCACTTT,TRBJ1-6,TRBV27,-,once
CASSEGYGYTF,TGCGCCAGCAGCGAAGGCTATGGCTACACCTTC,TRBJ1-2,TRBV5-1,-,-
CATSSHRDNYGYTF,TGTGCCACCAGCTCCCACAGGGATAACTATGGCTACACCTTC,TRBJ1-2,TRBV15,-,few
CASSLETGGTEAFF,TGTGCCAGCAGCTTAGAGACAGGGGGCACTGAAGCTTTCTTT,TRBJ1-1,TRBV11-3,TRBD1,-
CASSELGRENTDTQYF,TGTGCCAGCAGTGAATTGGGGAGGGAGAACACAGATACGCAGTATTTT,TRBJ2-3,TRBV25-1,TRBD2,-
CASSLAAGAINQPQHF,TGTGCCAGCAGCTTAGCGGCAGGCGCTATCAATCAGCCCCAGCATTTT,TRBJ1-5,TRBV7-8,-,-
CASSPDRLVANYGYTF,TGCGCCAGCAGCCCGGACAGACTAGTAGCTAACTATGGCTACACCTTC,TRBJ1-2,TRBV5-1,-,-
CASGWDFEGEQYF,TGTGCTAGTGGCTGGGACTTCGAGGGGGAGCAGTACTTC,TRBJ2-7,TRBV12-5,-,-
CSAAPINTEAFF,TGCAGTGCTGCACCTATTAACACTGAAGCTTTCTTT,TRBJ1-1,TRBV20-1,-,few
CASGIRASGNNSPLHF,TGTGCCAGCGGCATCCGGGCCTCGGGAAATAATTCACCCCTCCACTTT,TRBJ1-6,TRBV7-2,-,-
CASSLTGQGANSPLHF,TGTGCCAGCAGCTTAACAGGACAGGGGGCCAATTCACCCCTCCACTTT,TRBJ1-6,TRBV7-3,TRBD1,-
CASSPQGNQPQHF,TGTGCCAGCAGCCCGCAAGGGAATCAGCCCCAGCATTTT,TRBJ1-5,TRBV3-1,-,once
CASSLATGTGVGYTF,TGTGCCAGCAGCTTAGCGACCGGGACAGGGGTAGGCTACACCTTC,TRBJ1-2,TRBV7-2,TRBD1,-
CASSRESRAGGVNEKLFF,TGTGCCAGCAGCAGAGAAAGCAGGGCGGGGGGCGTCAATGAAAAACTGTTTTTT,TRBJ1-4,TRBV21-1,-,-